The T cell receptor (beta chain) described here comes from a study of T cell responses to AZD1222 COVID-19 vaccine. General study points: At study baseline, merely six AZD1222 recipients were seropositive. CD4 TCRs covered the whole spike, strongest at regions 160-218 and 743-854.

Some clones are missing from TCRdb's copy, which holds only in-frame ones; the method was immunoSEQ multiplex PCR. The sample comprises around 120,000 clones, approximately 92% of which are singletons, and approximately 7.9% rests with the top ten. Some second doses came at about 4 weeks and others at about 12 weeks; these were pooled. As regards this clone: Its antigen is undetermined.

In germline, CDR1 is SGHTA, CDR2 FQGNSA. V was clipped by 2 bases and J by 1 base, with 12 bases between them. This CDR3 is built from 15 residues. The chain employs TRBV7-2 and TRBJ2-7; D call uncertain. The input for sequencing was peripheral blood, taken 28 days after the second AZD1222 dose. The source is an adult who received the AZD1222 COVID-19 vaccine. The CDR3 sequence: CASSLYSDGSYEQYF. The CDR3 DNA reads TGTGCCAGCAGCTTATATTCGGACGGTTCCTACGAGCAGTACTTC.